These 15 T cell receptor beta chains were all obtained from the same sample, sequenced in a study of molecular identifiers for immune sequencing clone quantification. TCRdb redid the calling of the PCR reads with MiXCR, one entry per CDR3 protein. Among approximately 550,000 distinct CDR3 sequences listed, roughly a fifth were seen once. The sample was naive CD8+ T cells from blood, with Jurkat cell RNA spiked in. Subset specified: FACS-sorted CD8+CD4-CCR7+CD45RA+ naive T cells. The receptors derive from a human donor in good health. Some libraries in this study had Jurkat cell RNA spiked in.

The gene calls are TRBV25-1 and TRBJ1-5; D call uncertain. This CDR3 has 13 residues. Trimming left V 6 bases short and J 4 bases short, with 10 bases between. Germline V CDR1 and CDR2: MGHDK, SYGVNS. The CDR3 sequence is CASSKLGNQPQHF. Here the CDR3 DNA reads TGTGCCAGCAGCAAATTAGGGAATCAGCCCCAGCATTTT.

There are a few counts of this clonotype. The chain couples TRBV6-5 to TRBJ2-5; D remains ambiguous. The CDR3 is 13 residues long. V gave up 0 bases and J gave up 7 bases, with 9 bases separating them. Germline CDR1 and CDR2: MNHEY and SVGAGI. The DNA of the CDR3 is TGTGCCAGCAGTTACTCGGCCACGGGGACCCAGTACTTC. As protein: CASSYSATGTQYF.

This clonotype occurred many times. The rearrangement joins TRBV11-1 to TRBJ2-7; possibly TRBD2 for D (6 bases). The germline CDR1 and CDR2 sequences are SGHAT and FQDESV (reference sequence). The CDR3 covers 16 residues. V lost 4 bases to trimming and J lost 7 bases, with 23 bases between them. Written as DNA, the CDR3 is TGTGCCAGCAGCTCATCACGGCGGGACTGGCTTCGGGAGCAGTACTTC. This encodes CASSSSRRDWLREQYF.

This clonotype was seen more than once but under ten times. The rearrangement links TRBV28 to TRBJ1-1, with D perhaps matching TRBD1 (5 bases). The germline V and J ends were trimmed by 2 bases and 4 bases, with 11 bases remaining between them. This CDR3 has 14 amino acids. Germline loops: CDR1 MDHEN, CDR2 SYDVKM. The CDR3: CASSLIRDPTEAFF. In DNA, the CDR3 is TGTGCCAGCAGTTTAATCAGGGATCCCACTGAAGCTTTCTTT.

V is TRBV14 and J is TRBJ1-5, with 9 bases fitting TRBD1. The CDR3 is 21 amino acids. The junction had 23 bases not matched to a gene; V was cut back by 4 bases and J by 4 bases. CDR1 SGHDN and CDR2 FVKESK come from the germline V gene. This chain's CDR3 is CASSPQPLVTGGVGANQPQHF. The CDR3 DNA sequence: TGTGCCAGCAGCCCTCAACCTCTTGTGACAGGGGGTGTGGGGGCTAATCAGCCCCAGCATTTT.

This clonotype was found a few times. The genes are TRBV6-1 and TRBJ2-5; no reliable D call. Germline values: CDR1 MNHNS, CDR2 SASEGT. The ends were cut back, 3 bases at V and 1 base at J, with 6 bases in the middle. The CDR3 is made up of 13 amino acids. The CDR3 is CASSDWIQETQYF. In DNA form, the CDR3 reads TGTGCCAGCAGTGACTGGATCCAAGAGACCCAGTACTTC.

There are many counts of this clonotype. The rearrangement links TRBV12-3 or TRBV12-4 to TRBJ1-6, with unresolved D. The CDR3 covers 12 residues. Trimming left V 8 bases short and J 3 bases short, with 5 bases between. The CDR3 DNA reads TGTGCCAGCCGTCTCTATAATTCACCCCTCCACTTT. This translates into CASRLYNSPLHF.

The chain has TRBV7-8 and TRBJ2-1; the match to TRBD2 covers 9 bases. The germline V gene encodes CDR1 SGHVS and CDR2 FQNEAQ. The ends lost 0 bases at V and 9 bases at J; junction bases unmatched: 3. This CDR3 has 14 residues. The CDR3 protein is CASSLASGGFEQFF. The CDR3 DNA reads TGTGCCAGCAGCTTAGCTAGCGGGGGCTTTGAGCAGTTCTTC. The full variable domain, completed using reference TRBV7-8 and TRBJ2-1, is GAGVSQSPRYKVAKRGQDVALRCDPISGHVSLFWYQQALGQGPEFLTYFQNEAQLDKSGLPSDRFFAERPEGSVSTLKIQRTQQEDSAVYLCASSLASGGFEQFFGPGTRLTVL.

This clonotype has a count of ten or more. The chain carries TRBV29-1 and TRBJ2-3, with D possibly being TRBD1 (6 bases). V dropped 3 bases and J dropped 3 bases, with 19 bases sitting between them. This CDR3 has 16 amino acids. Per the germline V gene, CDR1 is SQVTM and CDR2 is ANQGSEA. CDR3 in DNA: TGCAGCGTTGACCGTAGACAGGAAGAGGGAACAGATACGCAGTATTTT. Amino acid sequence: CSVDRRQEEGTDTQYF.

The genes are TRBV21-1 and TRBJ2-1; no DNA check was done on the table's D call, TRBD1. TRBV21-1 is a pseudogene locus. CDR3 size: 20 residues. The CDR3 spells CASSTNENGVRGPSYNEQFF. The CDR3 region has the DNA TGTGCCAGCAGCACAAACGAAAATGGAGTTAGGGGACCCTCCTACAATGAGCAGTTCTTC.

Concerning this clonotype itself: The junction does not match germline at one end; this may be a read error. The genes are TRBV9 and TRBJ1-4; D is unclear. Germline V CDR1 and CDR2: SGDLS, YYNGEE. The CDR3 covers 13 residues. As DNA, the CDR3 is TGTGCCAACAGCGTAGATGTTAGGGAAAAACTGTTTTTT. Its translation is CANSVDVREKLFF.

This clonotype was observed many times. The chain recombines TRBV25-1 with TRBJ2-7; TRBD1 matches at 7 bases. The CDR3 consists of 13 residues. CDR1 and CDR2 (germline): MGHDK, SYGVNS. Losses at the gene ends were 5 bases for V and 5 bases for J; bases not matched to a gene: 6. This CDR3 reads CASSKTGKHEQYF. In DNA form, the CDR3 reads TGTGCCAGCAGTAAGACAGGGAAGCACGAGCAGTACTTC.

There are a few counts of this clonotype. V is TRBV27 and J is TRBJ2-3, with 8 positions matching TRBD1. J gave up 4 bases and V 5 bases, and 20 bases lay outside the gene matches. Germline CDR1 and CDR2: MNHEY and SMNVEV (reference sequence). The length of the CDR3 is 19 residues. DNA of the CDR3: TGTGCCAGCAGTGCCCCGGGACAGGTCCTACGTGGGGGAGCAGATACGCAGTATTTT. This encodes CASSAPGQVLRGGADTQYF.

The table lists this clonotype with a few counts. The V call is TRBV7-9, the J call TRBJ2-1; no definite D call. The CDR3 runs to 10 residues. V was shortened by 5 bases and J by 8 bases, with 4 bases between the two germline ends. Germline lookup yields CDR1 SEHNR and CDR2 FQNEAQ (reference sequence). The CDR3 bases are TGTGCCAGCAGCGTCGATGAGCAGTTCTTC. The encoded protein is CASSVDEQFF.

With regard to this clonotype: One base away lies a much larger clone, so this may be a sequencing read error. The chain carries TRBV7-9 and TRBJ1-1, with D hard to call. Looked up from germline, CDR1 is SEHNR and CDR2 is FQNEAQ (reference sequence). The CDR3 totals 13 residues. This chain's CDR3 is CASSSPLGTGAFF. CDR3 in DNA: TGTGCCAGCAGCTCGCCCTTGGGCACTGGAGCTTTCTTT.